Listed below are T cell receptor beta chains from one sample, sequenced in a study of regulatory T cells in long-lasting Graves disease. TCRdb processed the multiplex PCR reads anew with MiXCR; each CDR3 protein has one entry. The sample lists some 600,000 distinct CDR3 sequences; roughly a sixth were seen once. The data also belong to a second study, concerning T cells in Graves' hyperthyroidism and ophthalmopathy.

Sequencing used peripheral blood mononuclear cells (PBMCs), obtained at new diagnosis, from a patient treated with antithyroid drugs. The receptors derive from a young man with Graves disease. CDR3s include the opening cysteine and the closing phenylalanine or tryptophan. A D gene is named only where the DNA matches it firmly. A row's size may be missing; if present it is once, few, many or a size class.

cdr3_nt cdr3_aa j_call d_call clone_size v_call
TGCAGTGCTAGGGCGGACTCTCGCACAGATACGCAGTATTTT CSARADSRTDTQYF TRBJ2-3 . . TRBV20-1
TGTGCCAGCAGCAAAGACCCTTTACAGGGGATGAACACTGAAGCTTTCTTT CASSKDPLQGMNTEAFF TRBJ1-1 TRBD1 . TRBV9
TGCGCCAGCAGCCAGCAGGGACCCGAGACCCAGTACTTC CASSQQGPETQYF TRBJ2-5 . few TRBV4-1
TGTGCCAGCGGCTTGTTGTCCCCCGAGCAGTACTTC CASGLLSPEQYF TRBJ2-7 . . TRBV7-9
TGTGCCAGCAGCTTAGCCTGGTGGGAGAACACTGAAGCTTTCTTT CASSLAWWENTEAFF TRBJ1-1 . few TRBV7-9
TGCAGTGCTAGTGCTAGCGGACGAGGCGATACGCAGTATTTT CSASASGRGDTQYF TRBJ2-3 TRBD2 . TRBV20-1
TGTGCCAGCAGCATCCAGGGGGGACTAGTATACAATGAGCAGTTCTTC CASSIQGGLVYNEQFF TRBJ2-1 . many TRBV7-3
TGTGCCTGGAGGCTAGCGGGGAACGTGTTCACCGGGGAGCTGTTTTTT CAWRLAGNVFTGELFF TRBJ2-2 TRBD2 many TRBV30
TGCAGTGCTAGAGATTACCGCTCATACGAGCAGTACTTC CSARDYRSYEQYF TRBJ2-7 . . TRBV20-1
TGTGCCAACAGCCGTCCGGGACTTTCAGGCTATGGCTACACCTTC CANSRPGLSGYGYTF TRBJ1-2 . . TRBV28
TGTGCCACCAGTGATATCATAATCCGGACCGTTAGCACTGAAGCTTTCTTT CATSDIIIRTVSTEAFF TRBJ1-1 . few TRBV24-1
TGTGCCATCAGTGTAGGACAGGGTGAAGGCTTGAACACTGAAGCTTTCTTT CAISVGQGEGLNTEAFF TRBJ1-1 TRBD1 . TRBV10-3
TGCGCCAGCGTCCCCGGAGCGGGAGGCTTCTTGGAGACCCAGTACTTC CASVPGAGGFLETQYF TRBJ2-5 TRBD2 few TRBV5-1
TGTGCCAGCAGCACGACAGGGTTAGGCTACACCTTC CASSTTGLGYTF TRBJ1-2 TRBD1 many TRBV7-2
TGTGCCAGCAGCTTAGGTGTTACAGGGAAAGAGCAGTACTTC CASSLGVTGKEQYF TRBJ2-7 . few TRBV13
TGTGCCTGGAGTGTGGGGGGCGCAGACTATGGCTACACCTTC CAWSVGGADYGYTF TRBJ1-2 . . TRBV30
TGTGCCTGGAGTGGGGGCATCGAGCAGTACTTC CAWSGGIEQYF TRBJ2-7 . many TRBV30
TGCAGTGCTAGAGGGGGGGGAACGGGACTAGCGGGATTTAAGCAGTTCTTC CSARGGGTGLAGFKQFF TRBJ2-1 TRBD2 many TRBV20-1
TGTGCCAGCAGTGAAGCGCCGGACCGCACCGGGGAGCTGTTTTTT CASSEAPDRTGELFF TRBJ2-2 . many TRBV6-1
TGTGCCAGCAGCGTAGTTAGCGGGAGGTCTAATGAGCAGTTCTTC CASSVVSGRSNEQFF TRBJ2-1 TRBD2 . TRBV9
TGTGCCAGCAGCATGGCTAGCGGAACCGGGGAGCTGTTTTTT CASSMASGTGELFF TRBJ2-2 TRBD2 . TRBV7-9
TGTGCCAGCTCACCCGTGGTTAGCTACGGGGATGAGCAGTTCTTC CASSPVVSYGDEQFF TRBJ2-1 . . TRBV18
TGTGCCAGCAGCCCCTTCCTGCTAGCGGAGTCCACAGATACGCAGTATTTT CASSPFLLAESTDTQYF TRBJ2-3 TRBD2 few TRBV7-3
TGCAGTGCCAACAGGGTTAGCAATCAGCCCCAGCATTTT CSANRVSNQPQHF TRBJ1-5 . many TRBV20-1
TGTGCCAGTAGGCGACTAGCGTCGAGCTCCTACGAGCAGTACTTC CASRRLASSSYEQYF TRBJ2-7 TRBD2 . TRBV19
TGTGCCACCAGACCCGGGGCGGGGGCCCCCATGAACACTGAAGCTTTCTTT CATRPGAGAPMNTEAFF TRBJ1-1 . . TRBV24-1
TGTGCCAGCAGGCGCCGGGACCAGAACACCGGGGAGCTGTTTTTT CASRRRDQNTGELFF TRBJ2-2 . many TRBV2
TGTGCCAGCTCACCAGACAGGGCGGGGTCCTACAATGAGCAGTTCTTC CASSPDRAGSYNEQFF TRBJ2-1 . many TRBV18
TGTGCCAGCAGCTTTCAGGGGACATCCTACGAGCAGTACTTC CASSFQGTSYEQYF TRBJ2-7 . few TRBV5-5
TGTGCCAGCAGCCGGGACAGGGCCGAGACCCAGTACTTC CASSRDRAETQYF TRBJ2-5 TRBD1 many TRBV11-2
TGTGCCAGCAAACAAATCGGGAGGCCCTCCACAGATACGCAGTATTTT CASKQIGRPSTDTQYF TRBJ2-3 TRBD2 few TRBV6-1
TGTGCCAGCAGCTTATCTTCTAGTTGGCCCTCTCAAGAGACCCAGTACTTC CASSLSSSWPSQETQYF TRBJ2-5 . . TRBV11-1
TGTGCCAGCAGCCACGGTTCTCTGGAGTGGTACGAGCAGTACTTC CASSHGSLEWYEQYF TRBJ2-7 . few TRBV6-1
TGCAGCGTAACTCGGGCCATGTTCGCAGATACGCAGTATTTT CSVTRAMFADTQYF TRBJ2-3 . many TRBV29-1
TGTGCCAGGCAGGCCCAAGAGACCCAGTACTTC CARQAQETQYF TRBJ2-5 . many TRBV30
TGCGCCAGCAGCTTGGCCTGGGGTGAGGACGAGCAGTACTTC CASSLAWGEDEQYF TRBJ2-7 . many TRBV5-1
TGTGCCAGCCAAGAGAGGACTAGCGGCTACGAGCAGTACTTC CASQERTSGYEQYF TRBJ2-7 TRBD2 few TRBV6-1
TGTGCCAGCAGTCTGACAGCGAACACTGAAGCTTTCTTT CASSLTANTEAFF TRBJ1-1 . many TRBV12-3/TRBV12-4
TGTGCCAGTAGTATAGTCATCAAGCGGACTTCCTACAATGAGCAGTTCTTC CASSIVIKRTSYNEQFF TRBJ2-1 . few TRBV19
TGCAGTGCTGCCTATGCGGGAGGGACCCACGAGCAGTACTTC CSAAYAGGTHEQYF TRBJ2-7 TRBD2 once TRBV20-1
TGTGCCAGTAGCCCCGAGATCTCGGCGGGTGGCTACACCTTC CASSPEISAGGYTF TRBJ1-2 . . TRBV19
TGCAGTGCGCGCTACTACCCCTTGAGCGGGCACGAGCAGTACTTC CSARYYPLSGHEQYF TRBJ2-7 . many TRBV20-1
TGTGCCAGCAGCACCCTAGCAGTTCAGGACGGGGGGCAGTTCTTC CASSTLAVQDGGQFF TRBJ2-1 . many TRBV13
TGTGCCAGCAGCGACGAGGGGAGTGGCAATCAGCCCCAGCATTTT CASSDEGSGNQPQHF TRBJ1-5 . . TRBV9
TGTGCCAGCAGTGAAGAGGGGTTTAGCAATCAGCCCCAGCATTTT CASSEEGFSNQPQHF TRBJ1-5 . few TRBV2
TGTGCCAGCAGTCCCTATGGGGGGCAGGCGGTGAACACTGAAGCTTTCTTT CASSPYGGQAVNTEAFF TRBJ1-1 . many TRBV28
TGTGCCAGCAGCCTTTCCCGGGAGGGAAACAATGAGCAGTTCTTC CASSLSREGNNEQFF TRBJ2-1 TRBD2 many TRBV12-3/TRBV12-4
TGTGCCAGCAGCGTATCGTTTAACAATGAGCAGTTCTTC CASSVSFNNEQFF TRBJ2-1 . many TRBV9
TGTGCCAGTAGTAAATCCGGACAGCCCTACAATGAGCAGTTCTTC CASSKSGQPYNEQFF TRBJ2-1 . few TRBV19
TGCGCCAGCAGCCAAATCGGCCGATCACTAAGGTTCTTC CASSQIGRSLRFF TRBJ2-1 . few TRBV4-1
TGTGCCAGCAGCCTAGAAGAGGGGAGGGGTGGGAATGAGCAGTTCTTC CASSLEEGRGGNEQFF TRBJ2-1 TRBD2 many TRBV11-1
TGTGCCAGCAGCCAAGATGGACAGGGAGGCGGGGAAGAGACCCAGTACTTC CASSQDGQGGGEETQYF TRBJ2-5 TRBD1 many TRBV13
TGTGCCAGTGGCGGGGGCTACACCTTC CASGGGYTF TRBJ1-2 . many TRBV6-1
TGTGCCAGCAGTTCCCCCCGGACAGGGGGTACCGGGGAGCTGTTTTTT CASSSPRTGGTGELFF TRBJ2-2 TRBD1 . TRBV6-5
TGTGCCAGCAGCTTACCGATGGGGGGGAGCTCCTACAATGAGCAGTTCTTC CASSLPMGGSSYNEQFF TRBJ2-1 TRBD2 . TRBV7-9
TGTGCCAGCAGTTGGACAGGGGCGGGGGTTGGGGAGCAGTACTTC CASSWTGAGVGEQYF TRBJ2-7 TRBD1 many TRBV27
TGCGCCAGCAGCCCTCTACCGCCGACAACCATGAACACTGAAGCTTTCTTT CASSPLPPTTMNTEAFF TRBJ1-1 . . TRBV11-2
TGTGCCAGCAGTTTATTGGGTTCACCCCTCCACTTT CASSLLGSPLHF TRBJ1-6 . many TRBV12-3/TRBV12-4
TGCAGCGTTCTCTTCACAGATACGCAGTATTTT CSVLFTDTQYF TRBJ2-3 . many TRBV29-1